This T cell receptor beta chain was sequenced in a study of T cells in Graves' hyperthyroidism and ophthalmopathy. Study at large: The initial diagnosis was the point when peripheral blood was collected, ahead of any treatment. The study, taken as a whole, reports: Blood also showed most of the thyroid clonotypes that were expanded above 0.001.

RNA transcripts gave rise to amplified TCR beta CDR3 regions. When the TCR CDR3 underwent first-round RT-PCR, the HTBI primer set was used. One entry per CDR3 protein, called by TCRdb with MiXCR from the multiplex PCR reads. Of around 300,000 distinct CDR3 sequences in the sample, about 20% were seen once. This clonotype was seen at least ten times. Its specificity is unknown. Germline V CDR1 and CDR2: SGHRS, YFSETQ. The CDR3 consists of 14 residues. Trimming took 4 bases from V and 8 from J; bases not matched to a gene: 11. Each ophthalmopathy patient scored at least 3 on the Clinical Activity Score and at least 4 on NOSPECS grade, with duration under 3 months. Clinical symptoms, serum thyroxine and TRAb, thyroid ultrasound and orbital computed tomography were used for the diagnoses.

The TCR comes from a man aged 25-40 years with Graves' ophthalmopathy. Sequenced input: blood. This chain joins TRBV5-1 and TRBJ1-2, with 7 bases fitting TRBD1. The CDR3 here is CASSEGQVIEGYTF. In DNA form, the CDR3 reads TGCGCCAGCAGCGAAGGACAGGTCATAGAGGGCTACACCTTC.